These 10 T cell receptor beta chains came from one sample sequenced in a study of metastatic and nonmetastatic thyroid tumors. Thyroid surgery took place with no prior treatment in any patient. TCRdb called clones again from the PCR reads with MiXCR. This sample has roughly 17,000 clones; under 30% occur once, and the top ten carry roughly a quarter. The sequenced material came from tumor tissue. The receptors were sampled from a male donor with papillary thyroid cancer or a benign thyroid nodule (not recorded which). Some clones in this sample may be carry-over from other donors' samples.

This clone came up many times. The chain carries TRBV30 and TRBJ1-2; D might be TRBD1 (6 bases). V gave up 1 base and J gave up 4 bases, with 10 bases separating them. The CDR3 covers 13 residues. The germline V gene has CDR1 GTSNPN and CDR2 SVGIG (reference sequence). The CDR3: CAWSGQALYGYTF. DNA for the CDR3: TGTGCCTGGAGTGGACAGGCCCTCTATGGCTACACCTTC. Looking up the rest from reference TRBV30 and TRBJ1-2 gives the full variable domain: SQTIHQWPATLVQPVGSPLSLECTVEGTSNPNLYWYRQAAGRGLQLLFYSVGIGQISSEVPQNLSASRPQDRQFILSSKKLLLSDSGFYLCAWSGQALYGYTFGSGTRLTVV.

In its sample, this clone was seen a few times. A read error may produce the germline difference seen at one junction end. V is TRBV15 and J is TRBJ2-3; D unresolved. Looked up from germline, CDR1 is LNHNV and CDR2 is YYDKDF (reference sequence). CDR3 length: 13 amino acids. CDR3 DNA: TGTGCCACCAGCAGAGGTCAGGCGGATACGCATTATTTT. Translating it yields CATSRGQADTHYF.

As regards this clone: The junction and the germline gene differ at one end; a read error may be behind it. V is TRBV5-1 and J is TRBJ2-3; possible D gene TRBD2, 5 bases. CDR1 and CDR2 from the germline V gene are SGHRS and YFSETQ. The CDR3 runs 18 residues. CDR3: CPSSLAFGVGRGTDTQYF. CDR3 DNA sequence: TGCCCCAGCAGCTTGGCGTTCGGCGTGGGGAGAGGCACAGATACGCAGTATTTT.

V usage is TRBV28 and J usage is TRBJ2-7; 8 nucleotides line up with TRBD1. CDR3 length equals 12 residues. Germline V gene lookup returns CDR1 MDHEN and CDR2 SYDVKM. V shed 9 bases and J 3 bases; nucleotides not matched to a gene: 4. The CDR3 DNA sequence: TGTGCCAGTGGACAGGGATTCTACGAGCAGTACTTC. This translates into CASGQGFYEQYF.

In its sample, this clone was seen many times. The genes are TRBV6-1 and TRBJ1-2; tentatively, D is TRBD1 (6 bases). Germline CDR1 reads MNHNS; CDR2 reads SASEGT. Trimming removed 2 bases from V and 8 bases from J, with 12 bases in between. This CDR3 is built from 13 residues. In nucleotides, the CDR3 is TGTGCCAGCAGTGAACTGGGGGCACGAGGCTACACCTTC. Translated: CASSELGARGYTF.

The rearrangement joins TRBV9 to TRBJ2-7; TRBD1 aligns across 8 bases. This CDR3 is built from 13 residues. J was trimmed by 9 bases and V by 0 bases; bases with no gene match: 5. The germline V gene has CDR1 SGDLS and CDR2 YYNGEE. CDR3 loop: CASSVEPGGWQYF. The CDR3, as DNA: TGTGCCAGCAGCGTAGAGCCAGGGGGCTGGCAGTACTTC.

The CDR3 DNA reads TGCAGTGCTTGGGACAGGGGGATCGGGGGCCCCAATGAGCAGTTCTTC. Its protein product is CSAWDRGIGGPNEQFF. The V and J genes are TRBV20-1 and TRBJ2-1; 11 positions match TRBD1. The germline V gene has CDR1 DFQATT and CDR2 SNEGSKA (reference sequence). J gave up 6 bases and V 5 bases, and 12 bases lay outside the gene matches. The CDR3 sequence is 16 residues long.

J is TRBJ1-4 and V is TRBV30, with 8 nucleotides matching TRBD1. The J segment lost 5 bases and the V segment lost 2 bases, leaving 4 bases of the junction unmatched. Germline V CDR1 and CDR2: GTSNPN, SVGIG (reference sequence). The CDR3 is 14 residues long. The CDR3 coding sequence is TGTGCCTGGAGTACAGGGGGGATAAATGAAAAACTGTTTTTT. Translating gives CAWSTGGINEKLFF.

This clone was seen at least ten times. Being one base from a much bigger clone, this may be a read error. This same CDR3 is encoded by further DNA sequences in the sample. V usage is TRBV28 and J usage is TRBJ1-1; D is unresolved. The germline V gene encodes CDR1 MDHEN and CDR2 SYDVKM. The CDR3 covers 14 residues. CDR3 in amino acids: CASRTPWRNTEAFF. The DNA for the CDR3 is TGTGCCAGCAGAACTCCGTGGCGCAACACTGAAGCTTTCTTC.

There are a few counts of this clone. The genes are TRBV12-3 or TRBV12-4 and TRBJ2-2, with 7 bases that match TRBD1. After removal of 7 bases from V and 4 bases from J, the junction contained 9 bases not matched to a gene. This CDR3 contains 15 residues. The CDR3 reads CASKGSGTVTGELFF. The CDR3 nucleotides are TGTGCCAGCAAAGGCTCCGGGACAGTCACCGGGGAGCTGTTTTTT.